The 10 T cell receptor beta chains reported below all come from one sample, sequenced in a study of tumor and adjacent non-tumor tissue in lung cancer. The library came from three nested PCR rounds adapted from ARM-PCR protocols. Using its own MiXCR run on the multiplex PCR reads, TCRdb lists one record per CDR3 protein. The table has 77,000 or so distinct CDR3 sequences, around 76% seen once. RNA was extracted from bulk tissue without any cell sorting. Distant lung tissue was collected more than 3 cm away from the tumor edge. The sequenced sample was distant non-tumor lung tissue. The receptors shown here come from a man aged 70-80 years with non-small cell lung cancer.

A note on this clonotype: A much larger clone sits a single nucleotide away, making a read error possible. The V and J genes are TRBV25-1 and TRBJ2-1; TRBD1 aligns across 7 bases. This CDR3 contains 15 residues. CDR1 is MGHDK, CDR2 SYGVNS, per germline. With V trimmed by 3 bases and J by 2 bases, 4 bases remained unmatched. CDR3: CASSDWQGAYNEQFF. The CDR3 coding sequence is TGTGCCAGCAGTGATTGGCAGGGGGCCTACAATGAGCAGTTCTTC. Looking up the rest from reference TRBV25-1 and TRBJ2-1 gives the full variable domain: EADIYQTPRYLVIGTGKKITLECSQTMGHDKMYWYQQDPGMELHLIHYSYGVNSTEKGDLSSESTVSRIRTEHFPLTLESARPSHTSQYLCASSDWQGAYNEQFFGPGTRLTVL.

As concerns this clonotype: In this CDR3 the conserved last residue, phenylalanine or tryptophan, is missing, so a read error is likely. The chain carries TRBV4-3 and TRBJ2-5; 7 bases line up with TRBD2. The CDR3 covers 17 residues. The germline CDR1 and CDR2 sequences are LGHNA and YSLEER. The CDR3 DNA reads as TGCGCCAGCAGCCAAGAATTGGGGGGGTACGGCCAAGATACCCAGTACCTC. Translating gives CASSQELGGYGQDTQYL.

This clonotype was picked up a small number of times. Being one base from a much bigger clone, this may be a read error. This rearrangement joins TRBV28 to TRBJ2-1; no clear D gene. Germline assignment: CDR1 MDHEN and CDR2 SYDVKM. The CDR3 runs 14 residues. The CDR3 protein is CVSRAKSSYNEQFF. The CDR3 DNA is TGTGTCAGCAGAGCCAAGAGCTCCTACAATGAGCAGTTCTTC.

This clonotype was counted once. V and J are TRBV6-6 and TRBJ2-3; D unclear. Deletions cut 6 bases from V and 4 bases from J, with 11 bases between. Germline lookup yields CDR1 MNHNY and CDR2 SVGAGI (reference sequence). The CDR3 length is 13 residues. Here the CDR3 DNA reads TGTGCCAGCAGATACCCGCTTGCAGATACGCAGTATTTT. Residues: CASRYPLADTQYF.

A note on this clonotype: The junction differs from germline at one of its ends, possibly a read error. The J gene is TRBJ2-3, the V gene TRBV6-2 or TRBV6-3; D not resolved. Germline lookup yields CDR1 MNHEY and CDR2 SVGEGT. CDR3 length equals 13 residues. The CDR3 bases are TGTACCAGCAGTGGGCACATGGGGAATATGCAGTATTTT. It specifies CTSSGHMGNMQYF.

Regarding this clonotype: A junction boundary mismatches the germline segment, possibly from a read error. The chain has TRBV11-2 and TRBJ2-7; maybe TRBD2 (5 bases). The CDR3 has 14 amino acids. Per the germline V gene, CDR1 is SGHAT and CDR2 is FQNNGV. The CDR3 protein is CTSSLGSVTYEQNF. The CDR3 nucleotides are TGTACCAGCAGCTTAGGTAGCGTGACCTACGAGCAGAATTTC.

This clonotype was seen at least ten times. J is TRBJ2-1 and V is TRBV19, with 8 positions matching TRBD2. The V and J ends lost 7 bases and 4 bases, in that order; junction bases with no gene match: 9. This CDR3 spans 15 amino acids. Germline lookup yields CDR1 LNHDA and CDR2 SQIVND (reference sequence). The CDR3 loop is CASNPPSGGYNEQFF. CDR3 in DNA: TGTGCCAGTAATCCCCCCAGCGGGGGTTACAATGAGCAGTTCTTC.

As for this clonotype: The junction does not match germline at one end; this may be a read error. The J gene is TRBJ1-2, the V gene TRBV12-3 or TRBV12-4; D unclear. The CDR3 has 12 amino acids. The DNA of the CDR3 is TGTGCCAGCAGTTTGATAGGATATGGCTGCACCTTC. Translation: CASSLIGYGCTF.

At least ten counts were recorded for this clonotype. The chain uses TRBV12-3 or TRBV12-4 and TRBJ2-1; either TRBD1 or TRBD2 may supply D (7 bases each). This CDR3 has 16 residues. Trimming pared 4 bases from V and 7 bases from J, leaving 20 bases between. CDR3 bases: TGTGCCAGCAGTTGGGGGGGTTGGGGCAGGGGGAATGAGCAGTTCTTC. Translating it yields CASSWGGWGRGNEQFF.

This clonotype has a single count. The V and J genes are TRBV4-1 and TRBJ2-5; possibly TRBD1 or TRBD2 for D (5 bases each). The CDR3 is made up of 16 amino acids. From germline, CDR1 is MGHRA and CDR2 YSYEKL. Trimming left V 1 base short and J 3 bases short, with 15 bases between. CDR3 sequence reads: CASSQGGWRMEETQYF. The DNA of the CDR3 is TGCGCCAGCAGCCAAGGGGGCTGGAGGATGGAAGAGACCCAGTACTTC.